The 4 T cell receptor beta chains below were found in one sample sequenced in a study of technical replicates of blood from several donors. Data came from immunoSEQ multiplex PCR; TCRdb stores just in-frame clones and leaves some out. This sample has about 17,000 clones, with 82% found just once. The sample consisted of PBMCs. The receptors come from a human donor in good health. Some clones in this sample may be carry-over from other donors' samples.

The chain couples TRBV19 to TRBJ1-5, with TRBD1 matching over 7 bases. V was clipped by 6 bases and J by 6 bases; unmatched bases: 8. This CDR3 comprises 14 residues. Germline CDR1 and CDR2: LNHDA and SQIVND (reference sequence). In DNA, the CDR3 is TGTGCCAGTAGGGATCAGGGGGTTGGTCAGCCCCAGCATTTT. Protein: CASRDQGVGQPQHF.

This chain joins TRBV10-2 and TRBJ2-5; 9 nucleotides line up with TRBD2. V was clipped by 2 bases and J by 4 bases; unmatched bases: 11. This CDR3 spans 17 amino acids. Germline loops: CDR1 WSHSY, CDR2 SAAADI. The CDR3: CASSEPLAASGTETQYF. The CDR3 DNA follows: TGCGCCAGCAGTGAGCCACTAGCGGCTAGCGGGACAGAGACCCAGTACTTC.

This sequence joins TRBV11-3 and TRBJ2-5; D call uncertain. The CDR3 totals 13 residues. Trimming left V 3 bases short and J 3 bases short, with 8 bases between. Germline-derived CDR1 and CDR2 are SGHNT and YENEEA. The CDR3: CASSFMAEETQYF. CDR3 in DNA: TGTGCCAGCAGCTTTATGGCGGAAGAGACCCAGTACTTC.

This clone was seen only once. This CDR3 reads CASSHPRGSGSSGELFF. DNA of the CDR3: TGTGCCAGCAGCCACCCCCGAGGTAGCGGGAGTTCCGGGGAGCTGTTTTTT. This chain links TRBV11-2 with TRBJ2-2; TRBD2 matches 9 bases. CDR1 is SGHAT, CDR2 FQNNGV, per germline. Trimming cost V 5 bases and J 6 bases; bases outside gene matches: 13. This CDR3 is built from 17 residues.